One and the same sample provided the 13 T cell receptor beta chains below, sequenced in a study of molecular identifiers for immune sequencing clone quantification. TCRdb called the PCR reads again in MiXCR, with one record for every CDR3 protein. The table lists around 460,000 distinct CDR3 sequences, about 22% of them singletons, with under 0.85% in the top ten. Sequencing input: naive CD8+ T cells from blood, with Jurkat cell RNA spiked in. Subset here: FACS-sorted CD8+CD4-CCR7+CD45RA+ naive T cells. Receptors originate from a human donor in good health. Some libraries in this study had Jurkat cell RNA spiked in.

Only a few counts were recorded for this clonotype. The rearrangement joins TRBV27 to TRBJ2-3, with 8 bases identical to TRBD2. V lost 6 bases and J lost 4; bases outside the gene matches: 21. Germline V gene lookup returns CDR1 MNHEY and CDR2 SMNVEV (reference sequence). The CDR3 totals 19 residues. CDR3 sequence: CASSPTGTRVPKTADTQYF. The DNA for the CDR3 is TGTGCCAGCAGCCCTACCGGGACTAGAGTTCCCAAGACTGCAGATACGCAGTATTTT.

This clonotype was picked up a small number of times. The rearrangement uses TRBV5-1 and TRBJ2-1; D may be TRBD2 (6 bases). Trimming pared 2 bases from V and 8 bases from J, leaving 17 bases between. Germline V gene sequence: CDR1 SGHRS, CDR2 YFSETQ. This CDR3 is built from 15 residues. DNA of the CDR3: TGCGCCAGCAGCTTAGTGGGCCTAGCGAATCATGAGCAGTTCTTC. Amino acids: CASSLVGLANHEQFF.

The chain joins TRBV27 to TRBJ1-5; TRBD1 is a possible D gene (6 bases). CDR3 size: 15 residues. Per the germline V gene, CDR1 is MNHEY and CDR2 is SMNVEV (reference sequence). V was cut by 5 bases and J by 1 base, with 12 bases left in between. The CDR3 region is CASSLRGWSNQPQHF. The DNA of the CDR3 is TGTGCCAGCAGTCTCAGGGGATGGAGCAATCAGCCCCAGCATTTT.

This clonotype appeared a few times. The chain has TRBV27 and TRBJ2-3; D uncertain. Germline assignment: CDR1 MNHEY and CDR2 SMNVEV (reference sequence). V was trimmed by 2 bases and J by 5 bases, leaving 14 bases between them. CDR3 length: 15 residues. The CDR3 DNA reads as TGTGCCAGCAGTTTAGGCTCATCCTACGGAGATACGCAGTATTTT. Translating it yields CASSLGSSYGDTQYF.

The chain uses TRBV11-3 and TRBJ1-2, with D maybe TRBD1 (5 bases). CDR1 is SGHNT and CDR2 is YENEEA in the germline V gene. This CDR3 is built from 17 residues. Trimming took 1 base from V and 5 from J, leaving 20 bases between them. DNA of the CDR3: TGTGCCAGCAGCTTAGCTAACGAAGGCGGGGGATTATATGGCTACACCTTC. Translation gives CASSLANEGGGLYGYTF.

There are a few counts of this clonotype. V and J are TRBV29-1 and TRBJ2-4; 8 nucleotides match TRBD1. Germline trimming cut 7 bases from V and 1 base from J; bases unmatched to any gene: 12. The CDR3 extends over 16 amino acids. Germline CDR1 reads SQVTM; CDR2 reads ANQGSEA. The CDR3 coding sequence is TGCAGCGGCAGAGCGACAGGGGAGGAGGCCAAAAACATTCAGTACTTC. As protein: CSGRATGEEAKNIQYF.

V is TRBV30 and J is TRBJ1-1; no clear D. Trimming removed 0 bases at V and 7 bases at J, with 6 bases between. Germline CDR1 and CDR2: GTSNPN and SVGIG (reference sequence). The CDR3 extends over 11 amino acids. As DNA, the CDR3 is TGTGCCTGGAGTGTACGGGTTGAAGCTTTCTTT. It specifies CAWSVRVEAFF.

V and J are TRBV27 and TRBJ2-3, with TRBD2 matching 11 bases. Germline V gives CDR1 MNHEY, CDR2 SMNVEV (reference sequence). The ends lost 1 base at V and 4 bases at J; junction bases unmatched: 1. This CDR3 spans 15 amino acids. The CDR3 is CASSLYSGRADTQYF. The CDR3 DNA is TGTGCCAGCAGTTTATATAGCGGGAGGGCAGATACGCAGTATTTT.

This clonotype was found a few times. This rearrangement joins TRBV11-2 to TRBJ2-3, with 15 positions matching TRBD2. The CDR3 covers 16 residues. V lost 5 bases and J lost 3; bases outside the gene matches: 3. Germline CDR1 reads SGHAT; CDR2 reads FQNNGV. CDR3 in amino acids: CASSGGTSGRTDTQYF. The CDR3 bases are TGTGCCAGCAGCGGTGGGACTAGCGGGAGGACAGATACGCAGTATTTT.

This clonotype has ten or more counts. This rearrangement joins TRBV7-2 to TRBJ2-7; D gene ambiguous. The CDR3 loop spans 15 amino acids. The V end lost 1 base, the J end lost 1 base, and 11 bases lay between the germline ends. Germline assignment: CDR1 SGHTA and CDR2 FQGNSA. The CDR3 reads CASSLVTRSSYEQYF. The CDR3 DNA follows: TGTGCCAGCAGCTTAGTAACGCGTAGTTCCTACGAGCAGTACTTC.

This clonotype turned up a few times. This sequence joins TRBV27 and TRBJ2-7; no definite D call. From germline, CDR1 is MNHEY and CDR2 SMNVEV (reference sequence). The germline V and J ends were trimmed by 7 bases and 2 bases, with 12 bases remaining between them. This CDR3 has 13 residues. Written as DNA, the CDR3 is TGTGCCAGCATGGTGGCGGTGACCTACGAGCAGTACTTC. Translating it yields CASMVAVTYEQYF.

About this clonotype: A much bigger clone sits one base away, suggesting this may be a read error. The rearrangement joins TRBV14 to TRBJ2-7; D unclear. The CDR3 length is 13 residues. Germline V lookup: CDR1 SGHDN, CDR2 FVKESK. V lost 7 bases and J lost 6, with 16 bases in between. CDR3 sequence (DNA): TGTGCCAGCAACCCCCACCCGGGCCGCGAGCAGTACTTC. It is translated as CASNPHPGREQYF.

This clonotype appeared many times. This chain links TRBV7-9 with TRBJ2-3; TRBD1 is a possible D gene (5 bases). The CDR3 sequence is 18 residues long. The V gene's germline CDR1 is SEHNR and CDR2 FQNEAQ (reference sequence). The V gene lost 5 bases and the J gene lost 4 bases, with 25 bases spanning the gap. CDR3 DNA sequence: TGTGCCAGCAGCCGATTCAACAAGGGGCCCCTGGTTTCAGATACGCAGTATTTT. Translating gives CASSRFNKGPLVSDTQYF.